This T cell receptor beta chain came from a study of T cells expressing NK-cell markers. Study overall: Researchers got TCR beta repertoires out of sorted CD3+CD56+NKG2C+, CD3+CD56+NKG2C- and CD3+CD56-NKG2C+ T cells.

TCRdb reanalyzed the 5' RACE reads and collapses them to one entry per CDR3 protein, without DNA. In all, the sample yields almost 450,000 distinct CDR3 sequences. This CDR3 contains 13 residues. Per the germline V gene, CDR1 is LNHDA and CDR2 is SQIVND (reference sequence). The clonotype originates from a woman aged 18-70 years in good health. The chain recombines TRBV19 with TRBJ2-3; TCRdb names TRBD1, which stays unverified in the absence of DNA. The specimen sequenced was blood T cells: a sorted CD56 or NKG2C T cell subset, CD4+ or CD8+ T cells, or bulk PBMC T cells (not recorded which). CDR3 region: CASSLQGSDTQYF.